The rows below give T cell receptor beta chains drawn from one sample of a study of identical twins. TCRdb re-called the 5' RACE reads with MiXCR, one entry per CDR3 protein. The sample has under 500,000 distinct CDR3 sequences; around 15% are singletons. These data were also reused for a study on yellow fever vaccine responses in identical twins.

Sequenced: CD4+ T cells sorted from blood. These receptors were obtained from a woman aged 18-29 years in good health. CDR3s include the opening cysteine and the closing phenylalanine or tryptophan.

j_gene: TRBJ2-1; len: 15; v_gene: TRBV20-1; CDR3aa: CSARVGGSSYNEQFF
j_gene: TRBJ2-7; len: 14; v_gene: TRBV10-3; CDR3aa: CAISESSGVYEQYF
j_gene: TRBJ2-6; len: 14; v_gene: TRBV7-9; CDR3aa: CASSAESGANVLTF
j_gene: TRBJ2-7; len: 18; v_gene: TRBV10-3; CDR3aa: CAISTSGRGRVGIYEQYF
j_gene: TRBJ2-3; len: 17; v_gene: TRBV18; CDR3aa: CASSPFKTSGSPDTQYF
j_gene: TRBJ2-2; len: 16; v_gene: TRBV27; CDR3aa: CASRMGQGENTGELFF
j_gene: TRBJ1-4; len: 13; v_gene: TRBV29-1; CDR3aa: CSVGQGVNEKLFF
j_gene: TRBJ2-1; len: 17; v_gene: TRBV12-3/TRBV12-4; CDR3aa: CASSLLSQRGSYNEQFF
j_gene: TRBJ2-5; len: 13; v_gene: TRBV11-1; CDR3aa: CASKGGDQETQYF
j_gene: TRBJ2-5; len: 16; v_gene: TRBV4-3; CDR3aa: CASSQGGGLAEETQYF
j_gene: TRBJ2-7; len: 13; v_gene: TRBV20-1; CDR3aa: CSARSGLTYEQYF
j_gene: TRBJ2-7; len: 15; v_gene: TRBV4-3; CDR3aa: CASSQEARGRYEQYF
j_gene: TRBJ2-7; len: 14; v_gene: TRBV7-9; CDR3aa: CASNRDRGIHEQYF
j_gene: TRBJ2-2; len: 13; v_gene: TRBV7-3; CDR3aa: CASSPRQIGELFF
j_gene: TRBJ2-3; len: 15; v_gene: TRBV20-1; CDR3aa: CSARTPTISTDTQYF
j_gene: TRBJ2-1; len: 14; v_gene: TRBV7-2; CDR3aa: CATKGWSGRNEQFF
j_gene: TRBJ1-1; len: 14; v_gene: TRBV5-1; CDR3aa: CASSSTGEGTEAFF
j_gene: TRBJ2-5; len: 14; v_gene: TRBV20-1; CDR3aa: CSATLGGLQETQYF
j_gene: TRBJ2-2; len: 14; v_gene: TRBV7-2; CDR3aa: CASSLRQRTGELFF
j_gene: TRBJ2-3; len: 14; v_gene: TRBV6-1; CDR3aa: CASRGPWSTDTQYF
j_gene: TRBJ2-7; len: 14; v_gene: TRBV12-3/TRBV12-4; CDR3aa: CASSLGIRSYEQYF
j_gene: TRBJ2-7; len: 13; v_gene: TRBV5-5; CDR3aa: CASSLEPHYEQYF
j_gene: TRBJ2-7; len: 13; v_gene: TRBV7-7; CDR3aa: CASSYDGGTEQYF
j_gene: TRBJ2-1; len: 16; v_gene: TRBV20-1; CDR3aa: CSARERLAGAINEQFF
j_gene: TRBJ2-3; len: 16; v_gene: TRBV7-6; CDR3aa: CASSFTRTTGTDTQYF
j_gene: TRBJ2-7; len: 13; v_gene: TRBV6-1; CDR3aa: CASSAFSAGEQYF
j_gene: TRBJ2-5; len: 15; v_gene: TRBV20-1; CDR3aa: CSARSGTGYQETQYF
j_gene: TRBJ2-2; len: 16; v_gene: TRBV11-3; CDR3aa: CASSPQELQDTGELFF
j_gene: TRBJ2-6; len: 14; v_gene: TRBV5-1; CDR3aa: CASRGTTGANVLTF
j_gene: TRBJ2-1; len: 14; v_gene: TRBV7-2; CDR3aa: CASSPNPQGNEQFF
j_gene: TRBJ2-3; len: 11; v_gene: TRBV10-3; CDR3aa: CAVDTTDTQYF
j_gene: TRBJ2-7; len: 12; v_gene: TRBV11-2; CDR3aa: CASSIQTYEQYF
j_gene: TRBJ2-7; len: 13; v_gene: TRBV28; CDR3aa: CASSALAGYEQYF
j_gene: TRBJ2-5; len: 12; v_gene: TRBV28; CDR3aa: CASSVTAETQYF
j_gene: TRBJ2-7; len: 15; v_gene: TRBV18; CDR3aa: CASSAGQGGLYEQYF
j_gene: TRBJ2-1; len: 14; v_gene: TRBV7-8; CDR3aa: CASSPTGGATEQFF
j_gene: TRBJ2-1; len: 12; v_gene: TRBV28; CDR3aa: CASSLTWNEQFF
j_gene: TRBJ2-7; len: 17; v_gene: TRBV15; CDR3aa: CATSRVVGASISYEQYF
j_gene: TRBJ2-1; len: 16; v_gene: TRBV20-1; CDR3aa: CSAHKASGSSYNEQFF
j_gene: TRBJ2-3; len: 14; v_gene: TRBV4-2; CDR3aa: CASSQDLSGDTQYF
j_gene: TRBJ2-3; len: 13; v_gene: TRBV28; CDR3aa: CASSDPFRDTQYF
j_gene: TRBJ2-3; len: 15; v_gene: TRBV7-3; CDR3aa: CASSLQGAATDTQYF
j_gene: TRBJ2-7; len: 16; v_gene: TRBV21-1; CDR3aa: CASSKNSGGIQNEQYF
j_gene: TRBJ2-5; len: 12; v_gene: TRBV18; CDR3aa: CASSPVSETQYF
j_gene: TRBJ2-1; len: 19; v_gene: TRBV10-3; CDR3aa: CAINAGTGYEGSSYNEQFF
j_gene: TRBJ2-3; len: 14; v_gene: TRBV6-2/TRBV6-3; CDR3aa: CASKTDGYTDTQYF
j_gene: TRBJ2-3; len: 15; v_gene: TRBV24-1; CDR3aa: CATSDLGQGARTQYF
j_gene: TRBJ2-1; len: 15; v_gene: TRBV24-1; CDR3aa: CATSDPDRDYNEQFF
j_gene: TRBJ2-2; len: 14; v_gene: TRBV29-1; CDR3aa: CSVVRGIGTGELFF
j_gene: TRBJ2-1; len: 15; v_gene: TRBV2; CDR3aa: CASSELVGRGYEQFF
j_gene: TRBJ2-5; len: 14; v_gene: TRBV29-1; CDR3aa: CSVELAGKVGTQYF
j_gene: TRBJ2-1; len: 17; v_gene: TRBV28; CDR3aa: CASIPSGSSGSRNEQFF
j_gene: TRBJ1-3; len: 13; v_gene: TRBV5-1; CDR3aa: CASSLVPGNTIYF
j_gene: TRBJ2-1; len: 17; v_gene: TRBV24-1; CDR3aa: CATSDLSKRGGYNEQFF
j_gene: TRBJ2-2; len: 12; v_gene: TRBV4-1; CDR3aa: CASSQEVGELFF
j_gene: TRBJ2-2; len: 17; v_gene: TRBV3-1; CDR3aa: CASSRYLQGQNTGELFF
j_gene: TRBJ2-1; len: 14; v_gene: TRBV10-3; CDR3aa: CAISEGGSGNEQFF
j_gene: TRBJ1-1; len: 13; v_gene: TRBV7-9; CDR3aa: CASSWEGGTEAFF
j_gene: TRBJ2-3; len: 16; v_gene: TRBV9; CDR3aa: CASSGGLGYPRDTQYF
j_gene: TRBJ1-2; len: 14; v_gene: TRBV5-1; CDR3aa: CASSFSPGDYGYTF